The source of this TCR beta chain is a study of T-cell reconstitution after alpha-beta-depleted transplantation in children. The V gene's germline CDR1 is SGHTA and CDR2 FQGNSA. The CDR3 is made up of 15 amino acids. V was shortened by 1 base and J by 0 bases, with 10 bases between the two germline ends. Preparing the TCRbeta library involved the use of unique molecular identifiers. TCRdb re-derived calls from the PCR reads in MiXCR, one entry per CDR3 protein. In the table there are around 190,000 distinct CDR3 sequences, about 6.6% of which are singletons. General study results and limits: At around two months after transplant, the alpha-beta T cells were reportedly derived from several hundred expanded clones that came from non-depleted graft cells. Certain patients had high TCRbeta diversity at day 60, and it came from recipient T cells and thymic progenitors that survived. T-cell numbers and diversity, one year after transplant, stemmed largely from T cells that were newly produced.

The table lists this clonotype with many counts. Its antigen remains unknown. The chain links TRBV7-2 to TRBJ2-7; tentative D call: TRBD1 (5 bases). The material sequenced was PBMCs, taken before TCRalphabeta/CD19-depleted stem cell transplant. This TCR came from a boy aged 2 to 10 with acute lymphoblastic leukemia, due to receive a stem cell transplant. CDR3 bases: TGTGCCAGCAGCTTAGGTCATACAGGCTCCTACGAGCAGTACTTC. Protein product: CASSLGHTGSYEQYF.